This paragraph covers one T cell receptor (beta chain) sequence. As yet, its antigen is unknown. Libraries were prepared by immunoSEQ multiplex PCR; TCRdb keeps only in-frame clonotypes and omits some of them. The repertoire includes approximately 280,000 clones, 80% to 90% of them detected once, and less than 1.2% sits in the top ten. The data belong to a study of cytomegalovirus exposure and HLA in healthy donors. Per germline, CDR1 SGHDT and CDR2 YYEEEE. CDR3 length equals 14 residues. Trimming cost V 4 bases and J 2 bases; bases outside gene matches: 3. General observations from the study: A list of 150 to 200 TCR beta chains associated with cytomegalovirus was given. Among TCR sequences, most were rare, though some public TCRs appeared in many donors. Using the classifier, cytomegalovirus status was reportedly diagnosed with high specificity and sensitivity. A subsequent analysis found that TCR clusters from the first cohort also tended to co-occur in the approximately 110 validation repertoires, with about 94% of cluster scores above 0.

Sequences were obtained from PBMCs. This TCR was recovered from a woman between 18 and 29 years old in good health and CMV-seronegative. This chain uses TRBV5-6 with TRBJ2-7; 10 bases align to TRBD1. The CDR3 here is CASSRTGGPYEQYF. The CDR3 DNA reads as TGTGCCAGCAGCCGGACAGGGGGACCCTACGAGCAGTACTTC.